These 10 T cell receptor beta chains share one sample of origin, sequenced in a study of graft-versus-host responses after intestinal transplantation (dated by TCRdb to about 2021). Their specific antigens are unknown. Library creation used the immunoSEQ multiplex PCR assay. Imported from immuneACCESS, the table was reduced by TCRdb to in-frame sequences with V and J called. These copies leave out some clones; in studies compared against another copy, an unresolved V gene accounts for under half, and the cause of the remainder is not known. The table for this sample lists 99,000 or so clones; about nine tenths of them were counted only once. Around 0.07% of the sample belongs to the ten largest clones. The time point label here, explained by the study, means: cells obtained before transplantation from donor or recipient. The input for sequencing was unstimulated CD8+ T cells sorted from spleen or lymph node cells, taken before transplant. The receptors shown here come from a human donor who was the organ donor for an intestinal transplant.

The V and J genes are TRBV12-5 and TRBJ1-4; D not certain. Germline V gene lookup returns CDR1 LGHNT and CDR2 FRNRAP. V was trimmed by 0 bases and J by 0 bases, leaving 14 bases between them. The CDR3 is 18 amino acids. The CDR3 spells CASGLVRPGYATNEKLFF. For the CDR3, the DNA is TGTGCTAGTGGTTTGGTACGGCCAGGTTATGCAACTAATGAAAAACTGTTTTTT.

The CDR3 loop reads CASSFGTDTQYF. The CDR3 DNA follows: TGTGCCAGCAGCTTCGGCACAGATACGCAGTATTTT. V gene TRBV7-9 combines with J gene TRBJ2-3, with D uncertain. CDR3 length equals 12 residues. With 3 bases removed from V and 1 base from J, the gap between germline ends came to 2 bases. Germline assignment: CDR1 SEHNR and CDR2 FQNEAQ (reference sequence). Supplemented by reference TRBV7-9 and TRBJ2-3, the full variable domain reads DTGVSQNPRHKITKRGQNVTFRCDPISEHNRLYWYRQTLGQGPEFLTYFQNEAQLEKSRLLSDRFSAERPKGSFSTLEIQRTEQGDSAMYLCASSFGTDTQYFGPGTRLTVL.

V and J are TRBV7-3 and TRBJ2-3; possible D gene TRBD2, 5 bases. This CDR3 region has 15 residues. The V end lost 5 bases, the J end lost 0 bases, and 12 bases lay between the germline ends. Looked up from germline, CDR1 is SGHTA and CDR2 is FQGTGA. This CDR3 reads CASSPVGGSTDTQYF. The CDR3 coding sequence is TGTGCCAGCAGCCCAGTGGGCGGGAGCACAGATACGCAGTATTTT.

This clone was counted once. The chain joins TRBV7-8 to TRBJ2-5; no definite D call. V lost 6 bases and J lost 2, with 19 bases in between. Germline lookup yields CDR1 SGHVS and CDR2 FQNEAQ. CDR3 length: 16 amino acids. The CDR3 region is CASRPWVGLRQETQYF. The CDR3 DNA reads TGTGCCAGCAGACCCTGGGTGGGCCTCAGGCAAGAGACCCAGTACTTC.

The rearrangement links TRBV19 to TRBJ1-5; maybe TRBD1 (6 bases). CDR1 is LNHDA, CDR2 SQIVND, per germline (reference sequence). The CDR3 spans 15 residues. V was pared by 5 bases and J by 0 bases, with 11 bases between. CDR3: CASSLTGNSNQPQHF. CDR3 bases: TGTGCCAGTAGTTTAACAGGGAATAGCAATCAGCCCCAGCATTTT.

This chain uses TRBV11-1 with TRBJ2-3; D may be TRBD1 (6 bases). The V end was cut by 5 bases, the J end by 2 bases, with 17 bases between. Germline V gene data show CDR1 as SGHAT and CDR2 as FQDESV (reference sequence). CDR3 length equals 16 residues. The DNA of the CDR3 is TGTGCCAGCAGCCCTGGAGAACAGGGTTACACAGATACGCAGTATTTT. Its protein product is CASSPGEQGYTDTQYF.

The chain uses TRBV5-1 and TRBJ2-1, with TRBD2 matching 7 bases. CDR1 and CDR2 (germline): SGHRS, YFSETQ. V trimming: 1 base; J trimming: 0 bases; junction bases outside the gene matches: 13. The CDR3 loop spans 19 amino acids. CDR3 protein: CASSLWIMGGVFSYNEQFF. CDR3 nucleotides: TGCGCCAGCAGCTTGTGGATCATGGGGGGGGTCTTCTCCTACAATGAGCAGTTCTTC.

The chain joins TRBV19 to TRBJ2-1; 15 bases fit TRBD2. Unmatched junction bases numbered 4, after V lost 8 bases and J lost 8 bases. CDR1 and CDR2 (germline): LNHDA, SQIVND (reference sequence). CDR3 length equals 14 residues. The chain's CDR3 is CASEGLAGGYEQFF. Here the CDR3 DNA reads TGTGCCAGTGAGGGACTAGCGGGAGGATATGAGCAGTTCTTC.

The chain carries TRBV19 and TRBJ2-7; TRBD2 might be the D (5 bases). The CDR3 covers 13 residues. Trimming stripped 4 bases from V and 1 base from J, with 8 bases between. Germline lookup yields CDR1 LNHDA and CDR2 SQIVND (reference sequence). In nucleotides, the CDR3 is TGTGCCAGTAGTAGTAGCGTTTCCTACGAGCAGTACTTC. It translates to CASSSSVSYEQYF.

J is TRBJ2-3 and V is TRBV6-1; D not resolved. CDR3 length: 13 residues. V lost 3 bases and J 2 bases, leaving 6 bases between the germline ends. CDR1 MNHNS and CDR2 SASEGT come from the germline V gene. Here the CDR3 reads CASSDINTDTQYF. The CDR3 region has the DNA TGTGCCAGCAGTGACATCAACACAGATACGCAGTATTTT.